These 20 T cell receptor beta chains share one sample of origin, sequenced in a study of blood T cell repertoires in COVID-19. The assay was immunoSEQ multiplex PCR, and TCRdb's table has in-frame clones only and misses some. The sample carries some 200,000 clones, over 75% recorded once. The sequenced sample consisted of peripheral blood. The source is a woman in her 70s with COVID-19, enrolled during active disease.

CDR3: CASSFSTPSPLHF. CDR3 in DNA: TGTGCCAGCAGTTTTTCCACTCCTTCACCCCTCCACTTT. This chain uses TRBV27 with TRBJ1-6, with D hard to call. The length of the CDR3 is 13 residues. V lost 3 bases, J lost 9 bases, and 9 bases lay in between. CDR1 is MNHEY and CDR2 is SMNVEV in the germline V gene (reference sequence).

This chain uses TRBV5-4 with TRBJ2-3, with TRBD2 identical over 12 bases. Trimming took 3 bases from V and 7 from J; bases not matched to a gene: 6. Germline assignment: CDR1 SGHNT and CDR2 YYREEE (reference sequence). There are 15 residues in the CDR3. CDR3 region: CASSYGLAGSNTQYF. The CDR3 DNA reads TGTGCCAGCAGCTATGGACTAGCGGGATCAAATACGCAGTATTTT. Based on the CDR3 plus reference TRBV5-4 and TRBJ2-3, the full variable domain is ETGVTQSPTHLIKTRGQQVTLRCSSQSGHNTVSWYQQALGQGPQFIFQYYREEENGRGNFPPRFSGLQFPNYSSELNVNALELDDSALYLCASSYGLAGSNTQYFGPGTRLTVL.

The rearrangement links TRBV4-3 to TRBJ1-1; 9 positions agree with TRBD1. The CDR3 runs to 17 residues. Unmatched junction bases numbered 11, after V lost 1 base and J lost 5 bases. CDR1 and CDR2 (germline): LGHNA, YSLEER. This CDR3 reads CASSQAGQDRGRTEAFF. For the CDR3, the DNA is TGCGCCAGCAGCCAAGCTGGACAGGACAGGGGTAGAACTGAAGCTTTCTTT.

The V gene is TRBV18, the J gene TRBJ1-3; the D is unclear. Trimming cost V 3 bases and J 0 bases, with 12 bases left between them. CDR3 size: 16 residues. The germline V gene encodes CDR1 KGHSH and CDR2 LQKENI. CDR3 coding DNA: TGTGCCAGCTCACCGAACGGACGGGGCTCTGGAAACACCATATATTTT. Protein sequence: CASSPNGRGSGNTIYF.

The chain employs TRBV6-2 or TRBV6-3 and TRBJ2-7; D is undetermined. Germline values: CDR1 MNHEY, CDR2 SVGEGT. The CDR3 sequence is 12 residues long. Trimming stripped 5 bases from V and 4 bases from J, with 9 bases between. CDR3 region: CASSRVGYEQYF. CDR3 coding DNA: TGTGCCAGCAGTCGGGTGGGTTACGAGCAGTACTTC.

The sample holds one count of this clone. CDR3: CASSQDAGQFYGYTF. In nucleotides, the CDR3 is TGCGCCAGCAGCCAAGATGCGGGACAGTTCTATGGCTACACCTTC. The chain links TRBV4-3 to TRBJ1-2; 7 bases agree with TRBD1. V lost 0 bases and J lost 4; bases outside the gene matches: 5. CDR3 size: 15 residues. Per the germline V gene, CDR1 is LGHNA and CDR2 is YSLEER.

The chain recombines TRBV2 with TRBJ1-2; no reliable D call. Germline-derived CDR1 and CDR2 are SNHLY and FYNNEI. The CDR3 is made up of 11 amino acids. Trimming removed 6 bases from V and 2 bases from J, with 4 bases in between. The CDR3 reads CASRTNYGYTF. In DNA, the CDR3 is TGTGCCAGCAGAACAAACTATGGCTACACCTTC.

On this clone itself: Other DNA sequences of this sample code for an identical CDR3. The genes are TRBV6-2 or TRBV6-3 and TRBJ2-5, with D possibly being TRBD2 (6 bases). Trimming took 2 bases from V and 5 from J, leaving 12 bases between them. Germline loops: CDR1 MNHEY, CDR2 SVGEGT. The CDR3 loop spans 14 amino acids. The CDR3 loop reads CASSYPGTQETQYF. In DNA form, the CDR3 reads TGTGCCAGCAGTTACCCCGGGACTCAGGAGACCCAGTACTTC.

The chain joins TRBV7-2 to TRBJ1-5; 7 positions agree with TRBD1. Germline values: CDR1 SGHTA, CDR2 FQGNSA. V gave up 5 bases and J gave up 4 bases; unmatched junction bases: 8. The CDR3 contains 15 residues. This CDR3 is CASSAQQGRNQPQHF. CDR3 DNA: TGTGCCAGCAGCGCCCAACAGGGGAGAAATCAGCCCCAGCATTTT.

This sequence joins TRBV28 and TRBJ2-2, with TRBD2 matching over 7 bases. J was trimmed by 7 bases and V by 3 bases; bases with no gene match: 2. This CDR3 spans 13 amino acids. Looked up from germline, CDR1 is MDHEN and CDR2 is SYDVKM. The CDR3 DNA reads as TGTGCCAGCAGTTTGGGAGGGGTCGGGGAGCTGTTTTTT. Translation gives CASSLGGVGELFF.

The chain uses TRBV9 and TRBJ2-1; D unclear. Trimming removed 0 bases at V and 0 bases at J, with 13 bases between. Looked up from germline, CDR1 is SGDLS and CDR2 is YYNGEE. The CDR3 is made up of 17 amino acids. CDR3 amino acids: CASSVGVLVSSYNEQFF. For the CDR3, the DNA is TGTGCCAGCAGCGTAGGTGTTTTAGTAAGCTCCTACAATGAGCAGTTCTTC.

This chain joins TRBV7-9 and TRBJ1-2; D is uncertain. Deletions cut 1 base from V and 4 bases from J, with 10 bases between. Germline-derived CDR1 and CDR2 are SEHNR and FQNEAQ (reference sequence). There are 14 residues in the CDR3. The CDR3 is CASSLGLPGYGYTF. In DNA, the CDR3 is TGTGCCAGCAGCTTAGGTTTGCCAGGCTATGGCTACACCTTC. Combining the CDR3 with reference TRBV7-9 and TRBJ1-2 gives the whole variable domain DTGVSQNPRHKITKRGQNVTFRCDPISEHNRLYWYRQTLGQGPEFLTYFQNEAQLEKSRLLSDRFSAERPKGSFSTLEIQRTEQGDSAMYLCASSLGLPGYGYTFGSGTRLTVV.

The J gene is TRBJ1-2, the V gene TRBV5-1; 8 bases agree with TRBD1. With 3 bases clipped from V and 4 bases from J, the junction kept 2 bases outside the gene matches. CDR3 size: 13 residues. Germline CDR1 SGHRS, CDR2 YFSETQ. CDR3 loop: CASSWDRTYGYTF. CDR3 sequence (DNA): TGCGCCAGCAGCTGGGACAGGACCTATGGCTACACCTTC.

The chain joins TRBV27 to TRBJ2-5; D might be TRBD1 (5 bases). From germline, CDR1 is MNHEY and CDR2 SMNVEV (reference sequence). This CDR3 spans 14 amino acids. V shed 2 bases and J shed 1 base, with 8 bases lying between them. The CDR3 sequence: CASSLIQVQETQYF. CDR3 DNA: TGTGCCAGCAGTTTAATACAGGTCCAAGAGACCCAGTACTTC.

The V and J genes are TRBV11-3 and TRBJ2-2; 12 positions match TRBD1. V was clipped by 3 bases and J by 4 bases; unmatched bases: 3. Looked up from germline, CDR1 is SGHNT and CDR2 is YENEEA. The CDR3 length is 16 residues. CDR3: CASSLGTGGITGELFF. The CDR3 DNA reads TGTGCCAGCAGCTTGGGGACAGGGGGCATCACCGGGGAGCTGTTTTTT.

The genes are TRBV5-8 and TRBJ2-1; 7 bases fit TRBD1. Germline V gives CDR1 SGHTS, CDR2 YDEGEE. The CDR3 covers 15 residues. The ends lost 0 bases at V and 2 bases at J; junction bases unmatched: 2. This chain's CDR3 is CASSLEGGPYNEQFF. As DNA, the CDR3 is TGTGCCAGCAGCTTGGAAGGGGGCCCCTACAATGAGCAGTTCTTC.

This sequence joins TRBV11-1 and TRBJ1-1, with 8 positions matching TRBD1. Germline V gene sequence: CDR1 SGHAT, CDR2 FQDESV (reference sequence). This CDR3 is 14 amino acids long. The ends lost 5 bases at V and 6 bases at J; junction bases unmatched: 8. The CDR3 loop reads CASSLRQGSAEAFF. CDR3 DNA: TGTGCCAGCAGCCTTCGACAGGGGAGCGCTGAAGCTTTCTTT.

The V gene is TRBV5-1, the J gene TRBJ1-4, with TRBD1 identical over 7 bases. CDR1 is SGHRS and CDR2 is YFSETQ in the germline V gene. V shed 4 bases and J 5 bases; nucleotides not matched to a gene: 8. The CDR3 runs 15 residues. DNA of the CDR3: TGCGCCAGCAGCCCGGGGGACAGCTTAAATGAAAAACTGTTTTTT. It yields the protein CASSPGDSLNEKLFF.

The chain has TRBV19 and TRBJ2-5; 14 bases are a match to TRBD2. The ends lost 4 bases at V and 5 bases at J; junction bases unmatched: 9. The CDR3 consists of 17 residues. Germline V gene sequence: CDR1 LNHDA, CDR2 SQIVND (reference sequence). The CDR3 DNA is TGTGCCAGTAGTACTACGACTAGCGGGAGGGCCAGGGAGACCCAGTACTTC. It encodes CASSTTTSGRARETQYF.

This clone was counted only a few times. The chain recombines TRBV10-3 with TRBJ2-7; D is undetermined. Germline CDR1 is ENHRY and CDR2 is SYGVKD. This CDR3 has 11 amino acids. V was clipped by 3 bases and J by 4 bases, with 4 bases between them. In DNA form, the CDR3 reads TGTGCCATCAGTGAACAATACGAGCAGTACTTC. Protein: CAISEQYEQYF.